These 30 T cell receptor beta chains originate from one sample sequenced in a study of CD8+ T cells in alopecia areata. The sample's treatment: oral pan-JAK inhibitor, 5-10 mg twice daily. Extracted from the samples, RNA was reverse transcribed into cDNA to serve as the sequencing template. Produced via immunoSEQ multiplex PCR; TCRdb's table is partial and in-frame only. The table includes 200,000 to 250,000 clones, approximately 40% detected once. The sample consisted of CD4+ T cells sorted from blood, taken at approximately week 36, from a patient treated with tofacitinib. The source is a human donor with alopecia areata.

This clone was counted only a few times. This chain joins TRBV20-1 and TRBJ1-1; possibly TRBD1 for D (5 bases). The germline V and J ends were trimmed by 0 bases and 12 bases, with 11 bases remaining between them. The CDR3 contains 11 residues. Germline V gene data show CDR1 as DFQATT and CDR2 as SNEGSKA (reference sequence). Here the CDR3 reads CSARDSRGTFF. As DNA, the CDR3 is TGCAGTGCTAGAGATTCGAGGGGAACTTTCTTT.

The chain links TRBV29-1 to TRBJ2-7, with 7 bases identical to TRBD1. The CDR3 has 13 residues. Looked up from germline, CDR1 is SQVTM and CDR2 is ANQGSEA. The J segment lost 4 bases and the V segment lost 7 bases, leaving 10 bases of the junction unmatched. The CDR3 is CSAVRQGVYEQYF. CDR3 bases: TGCAGCGCCGTACGACAGGGAGTGTACGAGCAGTACTTC.

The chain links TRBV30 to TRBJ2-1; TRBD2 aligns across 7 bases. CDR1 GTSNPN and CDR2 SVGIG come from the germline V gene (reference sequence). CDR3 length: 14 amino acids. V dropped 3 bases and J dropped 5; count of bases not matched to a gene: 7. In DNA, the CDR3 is TGTGCCTGGAGCGCCGGGAGGACCGACAATGAGCAGTTCTTC. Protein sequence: CAWSAGRTDNEQFF.

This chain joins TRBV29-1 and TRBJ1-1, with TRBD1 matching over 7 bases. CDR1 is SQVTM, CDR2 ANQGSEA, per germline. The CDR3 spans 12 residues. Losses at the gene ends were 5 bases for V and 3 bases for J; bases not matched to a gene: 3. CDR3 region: CSVHRGHTEAFF. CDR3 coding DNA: TGCAGCGTTCACAGGGGTCACACTGAAGCTTTCTTT.

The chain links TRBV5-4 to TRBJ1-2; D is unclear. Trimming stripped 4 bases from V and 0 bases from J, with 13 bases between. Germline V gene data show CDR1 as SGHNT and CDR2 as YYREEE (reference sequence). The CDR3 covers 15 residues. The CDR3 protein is CASSLPGPTNYGYTF. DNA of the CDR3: TGTGCCAGCAGCCTACCGGGTCCCACTAACTATGGCTACACCTTC.

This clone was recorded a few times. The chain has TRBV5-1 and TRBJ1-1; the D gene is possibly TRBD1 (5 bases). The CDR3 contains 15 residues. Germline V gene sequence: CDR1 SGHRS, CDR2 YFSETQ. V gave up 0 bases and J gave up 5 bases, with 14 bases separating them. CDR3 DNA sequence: TGCGCCAGCAGCTTGGCCGTGGGCGAGGGGACTGAAGCTTTCTTT. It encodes CASSLAVGEGTEAFF. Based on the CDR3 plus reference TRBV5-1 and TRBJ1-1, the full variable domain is KAGVTQTPRYLIKTRGQQVTLSCSPISGHRSVSWYQQTPGQGLQFLFEYFSETQRNKGNFPGRFSGRQFSNSRSEMNVSTLELGDSALYLCASSLAVGEGTEAFFGQGTRLTVV.

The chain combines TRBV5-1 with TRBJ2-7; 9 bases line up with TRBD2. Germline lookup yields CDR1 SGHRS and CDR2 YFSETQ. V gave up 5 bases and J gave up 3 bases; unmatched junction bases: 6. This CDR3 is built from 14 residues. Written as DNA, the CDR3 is TGCGCCAGCAGTATAGCGGGAGACCTCTACGAGCAGTACTTC. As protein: CASSIAGDLYEQYF.

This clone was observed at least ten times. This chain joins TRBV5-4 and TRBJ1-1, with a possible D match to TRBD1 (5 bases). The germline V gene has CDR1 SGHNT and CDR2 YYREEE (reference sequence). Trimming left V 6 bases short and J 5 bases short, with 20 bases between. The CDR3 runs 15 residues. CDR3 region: CASIGAGGRWTEAFF. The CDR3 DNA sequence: TGTGCCAGCATTGGGGCAGGCGGCAGGTGGACTGAAGCTTTCTTT.

The CDR3 region has the DNA TGTGCCAGCAGCCCAAACCTGAACACCGGGGAGCTGTTTTTT. It encodes CASSPNLNTGELFF. The gene calls are TRBV5-4 and TRBJ2-2; no definite D call. V lost 4 bases to trimming and J lost 1 base, with 8 bases between them. This CDR3 has 14 amino acids. CDR1 is SGHNT and CDR2 is YYREEE in the germline V gene (reference sequence).

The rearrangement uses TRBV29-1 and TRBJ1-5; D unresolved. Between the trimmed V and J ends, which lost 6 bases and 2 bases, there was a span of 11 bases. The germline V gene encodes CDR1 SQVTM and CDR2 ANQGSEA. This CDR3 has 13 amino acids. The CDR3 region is CSVAEGGNQPQHF. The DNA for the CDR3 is TGCAGCGTCGCCGAGGGTGGCAATCAGCCCCAGCATTTT.

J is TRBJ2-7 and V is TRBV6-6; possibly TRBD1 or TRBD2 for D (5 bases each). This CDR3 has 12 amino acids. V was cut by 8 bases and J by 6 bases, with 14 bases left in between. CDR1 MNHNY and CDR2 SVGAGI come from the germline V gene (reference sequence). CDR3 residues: CASRDARSEQYF. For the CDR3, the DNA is TGTGCCAGCCGGGACGCACGGTCCGAGCAGTACTTC.

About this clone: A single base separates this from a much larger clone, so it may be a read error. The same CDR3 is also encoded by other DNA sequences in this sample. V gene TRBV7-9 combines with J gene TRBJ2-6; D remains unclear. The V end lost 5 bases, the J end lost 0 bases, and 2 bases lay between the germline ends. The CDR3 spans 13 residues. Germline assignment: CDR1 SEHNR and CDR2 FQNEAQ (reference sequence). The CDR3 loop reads CASSRSGANVLTF. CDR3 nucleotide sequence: TGTGCCAGCAGCCGCTCTGGGGCCAACGTCCTGACTTTC.

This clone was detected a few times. The CDR3 loop is CASSLEGTENEKLFF. CDR3 coding DNA: TGCGCCAGCAGCTTGGAAGGGACGGAGAATGAAAAACTGTTTTTT. The chain carries TRBV5-1 and TRBJ1-4, with TRBD1 as a possible D gene (5 bases). The length of the CDR3 is 15 residues. Trimming took 0 bases from V and 5 from J, leaving 11 bases between them. Per germline, CDR1 SGHRS and CDR2 YFSETQ. Drawing the rest from reference TRBV5-1 and TRBJ1-4, the complete variable domain is KAGVTQTPRYLIKTRGQQVTLSCSPISGHRSVSWYQQTPGQGLQFLFEYFSETQRNKGNFPGRFSGRQFSNSRSEMNVSTLELGDSALYLCASSLEGTENEKLFFGSGTQLSVL.

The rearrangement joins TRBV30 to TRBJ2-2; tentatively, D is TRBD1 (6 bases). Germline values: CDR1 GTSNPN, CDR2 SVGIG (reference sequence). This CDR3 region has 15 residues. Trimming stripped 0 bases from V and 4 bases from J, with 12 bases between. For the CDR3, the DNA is TGTGCCTGGAGTGTCGGCAGGGGACCCACCGGGGAGCTGTTTTTT. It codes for CAWSVGRGPTGELFF.

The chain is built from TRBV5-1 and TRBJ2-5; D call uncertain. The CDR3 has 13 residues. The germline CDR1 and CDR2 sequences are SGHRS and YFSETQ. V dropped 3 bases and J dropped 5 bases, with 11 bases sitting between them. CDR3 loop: CASSSRPGETQYF. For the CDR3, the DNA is TGCGCCAGCAGCTCGAGACCTGGGGAGACCCAGTACTTC.

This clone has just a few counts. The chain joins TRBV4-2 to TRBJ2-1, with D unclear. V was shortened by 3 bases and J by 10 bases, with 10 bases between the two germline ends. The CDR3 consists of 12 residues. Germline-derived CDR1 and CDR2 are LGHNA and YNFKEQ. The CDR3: CASSQERVEQFF. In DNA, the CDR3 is TGTGCCAGCAGCCAGGAAAGGGTGGAGCAGTTCTTC.

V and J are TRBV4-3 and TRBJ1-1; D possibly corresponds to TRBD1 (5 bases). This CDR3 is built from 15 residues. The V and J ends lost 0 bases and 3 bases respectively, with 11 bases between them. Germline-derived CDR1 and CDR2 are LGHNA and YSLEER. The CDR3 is CASSQDWGRHTEAFF. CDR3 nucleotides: TGCGCCAGCAGCCAAGATTGGGGGAGACACACTGAAGCTTTCTTT.

CDR3: CASTGYDYGYTF. The CDR3, as DNA: TGTGCCAGCACGGGGTATGACTATGGCTACACCTTC. The V call is TRBV6-6, the J call TRBJ1-2; D gene unclear. V lost 7 bases, J lost 3 bases, and 9 bases lay in between. The CDR3 loop spans 12 amino acids. CDR1 is MNHNY and CDR2 is SVGAGI in the germline V gene (reference sequence).

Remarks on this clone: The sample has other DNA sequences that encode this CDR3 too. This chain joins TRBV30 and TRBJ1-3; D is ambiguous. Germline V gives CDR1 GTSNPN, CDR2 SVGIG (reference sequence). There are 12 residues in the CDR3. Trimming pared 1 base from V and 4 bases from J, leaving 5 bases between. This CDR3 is CAWSEGGNTIYF. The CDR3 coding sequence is TGTGCCTGGAGTGAGGGCGGAAACACCATATATTTT.

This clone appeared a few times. The CDR3 DNA sequence: TGTGCCAGCAGACGGACTAGCGGGTCCTACAATGAGCAGTTCTTC. It yields the protein CASRRTSGSYNEQFF. V usage is TRBV6-6 and J usage is TRBJ2-1, with TRBD2 identical over 11 bases. CDR3 size: 15 residues. After removal of 6 bases from V and 1 base from J, the junction contained 2 bases not matched to a gene. Germline V gives CDR1 MNHNY, CDR2 SVGAGI (reference sequence).

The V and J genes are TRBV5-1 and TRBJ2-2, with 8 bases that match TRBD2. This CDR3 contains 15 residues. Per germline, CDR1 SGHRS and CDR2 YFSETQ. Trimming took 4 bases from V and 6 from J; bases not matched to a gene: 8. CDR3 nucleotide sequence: TGCGCCAGCAGCCTCAGCGGGAGAGTCGCCGGGGAGCTGTTTTTT. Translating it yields CASSLSGRVAGELFF.

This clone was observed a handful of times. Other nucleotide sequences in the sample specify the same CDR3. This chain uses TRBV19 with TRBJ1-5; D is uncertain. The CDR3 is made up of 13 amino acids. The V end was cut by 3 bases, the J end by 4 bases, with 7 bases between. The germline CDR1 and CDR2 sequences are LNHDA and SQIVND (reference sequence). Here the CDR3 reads CASSIGGNQPQHF. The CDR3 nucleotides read TGTGCCAGTAGTATTGGAGGGAATCAGCCCCAGCATTTT.

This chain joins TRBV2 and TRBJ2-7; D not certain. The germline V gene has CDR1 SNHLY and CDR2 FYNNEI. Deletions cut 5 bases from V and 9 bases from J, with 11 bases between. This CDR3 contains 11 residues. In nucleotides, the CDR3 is TGTGCCAGCAGTTCGATACACGGGCAGTACTTC. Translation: CASSSIHGQYF.

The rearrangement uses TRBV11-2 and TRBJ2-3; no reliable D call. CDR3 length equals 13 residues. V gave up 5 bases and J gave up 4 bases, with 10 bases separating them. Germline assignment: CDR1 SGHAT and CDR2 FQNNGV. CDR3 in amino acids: CASSLSPPDTQYF. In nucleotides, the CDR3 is TGTGCCAGCAGCCTAAGTCCTCCAGATACGCAGTATTTT.

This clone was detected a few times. CDR3 nucleotide sequence: TGTGCCTGGGTTCCGGACAGGGGAGGAGGCTACACCTTC. It specifies CAWVPDRGGGYTF. This chain joins TRBV30 and TRBJ1-2; 9 bases match TRBD1. After removal of 5 bases from V and 8 bases from J, the junction contained 9 bases not matched to a gene. The CDR3 runs to 13 residues. Germline CDR1 reads GTSNPN; CDR2 reads SVGIG (reference sequence).

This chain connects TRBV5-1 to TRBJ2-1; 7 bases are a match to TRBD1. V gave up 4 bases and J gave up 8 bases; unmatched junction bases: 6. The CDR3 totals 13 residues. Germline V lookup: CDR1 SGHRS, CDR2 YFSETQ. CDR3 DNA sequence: TGCGCCAGCAGCCGACAGGGTTTGGATGAGCAGTTCTTC. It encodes CASSRQGLDEQFF.

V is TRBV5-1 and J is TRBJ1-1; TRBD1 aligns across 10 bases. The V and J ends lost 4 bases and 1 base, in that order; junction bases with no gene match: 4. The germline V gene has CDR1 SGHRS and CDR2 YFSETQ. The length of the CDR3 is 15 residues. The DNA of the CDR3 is TGCGCCAGCAGCCCCGGGACAGGGGCGAACACTGAAGCTTTCTTT. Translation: CASSPGTGANTEAFF. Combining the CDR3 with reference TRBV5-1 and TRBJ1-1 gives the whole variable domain KAGVTQTPRYLIKTRGQQVTLSCSPISGHRSVSWYQQTPGQGLQFLFEYFSETQRNKGNFPGRFSGRQFSNSRSEMNVSTLELGDSALYLCASSPGTGANTEAFFGQGTRLTVV.

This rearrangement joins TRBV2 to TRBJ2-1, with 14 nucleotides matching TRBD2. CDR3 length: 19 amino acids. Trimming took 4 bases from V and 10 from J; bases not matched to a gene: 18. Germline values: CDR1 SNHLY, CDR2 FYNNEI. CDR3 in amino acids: CASSVSAKGGTSGSREQFF. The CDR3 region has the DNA TGTGCCAGCAGTGTTTCAGCCAAAGGTGGGACTAGCGGGAGCCGCGAGCAGTTCTTC.

CDR3 loop: CAWSAQYTEAFF. The DNA for the CDR3 is TGTGCCTGGAGTGCACAGTACACTGAAGCTTTCTTT. V gene TRBV30 combines with J gene TRBJ1-1; D is uncertain. Germline CDR1 reads GTSNPN; CDR2 reads SVGIG (reference sequence). The CDR3 consists of 12 residues. Deletions cut 1 base from V and 3 bases from J, with 6 bases between.

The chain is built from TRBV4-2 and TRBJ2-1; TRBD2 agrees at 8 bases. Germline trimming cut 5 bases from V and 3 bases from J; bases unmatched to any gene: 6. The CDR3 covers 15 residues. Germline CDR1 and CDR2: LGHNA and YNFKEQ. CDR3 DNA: TGTGCCAGCAGCGGACCGGGACTAGGCTACAATGAGCAGTTCTTC. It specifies CASSGPGLGYNEQFF.